This T cell receptor beta chain was sequenced during a study of control samples from healthy donors and cancer patients. There are 14 residues in the CDR3. Trimming stripped 0 bases from V and 1 base from J, with 4 bases between. Germline CDR1 KGHSH, CDR2 LQKENI. Sequencing was performed with immunoSEQ multiplex PCR; in TCRdb, only in-frame clones are kept and a portion is missing. The table records 120,000 or so clones, approximately 88% of them present only once. This clone appeared once. This rearrangement joins TRBV18 to TRBJ1-5, with D unresolved. The sample comprised PBMCs. The origin of this receptor is a woman aged 60 to 75 with lung cancer. Written as DNA, the CDR3 is TGTGCCAGCTCACCACCGCAGAGCAATCAGCCCCAGCATTTT. Its protein is CASSPPQSNQPQHF.